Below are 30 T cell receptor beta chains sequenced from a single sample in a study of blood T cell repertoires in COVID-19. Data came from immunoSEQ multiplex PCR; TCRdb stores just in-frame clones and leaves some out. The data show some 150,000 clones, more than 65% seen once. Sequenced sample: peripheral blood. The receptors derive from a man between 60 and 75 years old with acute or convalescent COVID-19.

The CDR3 DNA sequence: TGTGCCAGCAGCTCAGGGCGACTGCTGGGTTCGGTGGGATTAGGAAACACCGGGGAGCTGTTTTTT. Encoded protein: CASSSGRLLGSVGLGNTGELFF. This chain joins TRBV7-7 and TRBJ2-2; D might be TRBD1 (5 bases). The CDR3 totals 22 residues. Germline lookup yields CDR1 SSHAT and CDR2 FNYEAQ (reference sequence). The V end was cut by 4 bases, the J end by 2 bases, with 32 bases between.

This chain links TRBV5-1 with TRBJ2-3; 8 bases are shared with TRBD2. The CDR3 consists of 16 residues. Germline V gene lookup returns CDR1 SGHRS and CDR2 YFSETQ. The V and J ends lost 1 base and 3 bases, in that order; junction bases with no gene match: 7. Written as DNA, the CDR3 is TGCGCCAGCAGCTTGTTTCGAGCGGGAGAAACAGATACGCAGTATTTT. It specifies CASSLFRAGETDTQYF. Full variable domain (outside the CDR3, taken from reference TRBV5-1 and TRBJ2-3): KAGVTQTPRYLIKTRGQQVTLSCSPISGHRSVSWYQQTPGQGLQFLFEYFSETQRNKGNFPGRFSGRQFSNSRSEMNVSTLELGDSALYLCASSLFRAGETDTQYFGPGTRLTVL.

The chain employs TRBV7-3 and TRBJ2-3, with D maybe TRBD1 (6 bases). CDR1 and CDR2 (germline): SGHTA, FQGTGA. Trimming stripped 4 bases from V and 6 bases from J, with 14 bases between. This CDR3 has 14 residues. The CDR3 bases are TGTGCCAGCAGCTCCCCTGGACAGCCCGATACGCAGTATTTT. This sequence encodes CASSSPGQPDTQYF. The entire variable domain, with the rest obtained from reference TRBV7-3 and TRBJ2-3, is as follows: GAGVSQTPSNKVTEKGKYVELRCDPISGHTALYWYRQSLGQGPEFLIYFQGTGAADDSGLPNDRFFAVRPEGSVSTLKIQRTERGDSAVYLCASSSPGQPDTQYFGPGTRLTVL.

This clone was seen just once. The CDR3 loop reads CASSLLWGDIQYF. The CDR3 DNA reads TGTGCCAGCAGTTTACTCTGGGGGGACATTCAGTACTTC. The rearrangement joins TRBV28 to TRBJ2-4; TRBD2 is a possible D gene (6 bases). V lost 2 bases to trimming and J lost 8 bases, with 10 bases between them. Germline loops: CDR1 MDHEN, CDR2 SYDVKM. CDR3 length equals 13 residues.

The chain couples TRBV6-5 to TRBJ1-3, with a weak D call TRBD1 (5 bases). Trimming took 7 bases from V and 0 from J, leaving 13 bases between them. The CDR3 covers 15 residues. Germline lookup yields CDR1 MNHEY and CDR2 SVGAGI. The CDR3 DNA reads TGTGCCAGCACCAGGGCCCAGAACTCTGGAAACACCATATATTTT. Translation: CASTRAQNSGNTIYF.

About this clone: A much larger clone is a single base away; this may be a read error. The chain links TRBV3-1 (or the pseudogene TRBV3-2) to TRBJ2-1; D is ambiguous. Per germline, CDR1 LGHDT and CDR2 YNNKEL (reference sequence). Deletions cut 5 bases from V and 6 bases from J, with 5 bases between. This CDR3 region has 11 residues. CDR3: CASSSSNEQFF. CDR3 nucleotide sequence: TGTGCCAGCAGCTCTAGCAATGAGCAGTTCTTC.

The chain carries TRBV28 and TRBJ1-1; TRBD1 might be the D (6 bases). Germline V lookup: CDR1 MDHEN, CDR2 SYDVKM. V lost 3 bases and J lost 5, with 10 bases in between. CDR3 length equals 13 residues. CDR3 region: CASSFYRGTEAFF. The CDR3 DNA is TGTGCCAGCAGTTTCTATAGGGGGACTGAAGCTTTCTTT. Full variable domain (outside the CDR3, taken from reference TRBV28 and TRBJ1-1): DVKVTQSSRYLVKRTGEKVFLECVQDMDHENMFWYRQDPGLGLRLIYFSYDVKMKEKGDIPEGYSVSREKKERFSLILESASTNQTSMYLCASSFYRGTEAFFGQGTRLTVV.

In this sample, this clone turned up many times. The CDR3 nucleotides are TGTGCCAGCAGCCCGTCCGGGACAGGGGGCCTGGGGGGCTACACCTTC. Protein sequence: CASSPSGTGGLGGYTF. The chain uses TRBV7-9 and TRBJ1-2, with 12 bases that match TRBD1. This CDR3 has 16 amino acids. Trimming took 5 bases from V and 8 from J; bases not matched to a gene: 12. Germline V CDR1 and CDR2: SEHNR, FQNEAQ (reference sequence). The variable domain in full, completed from reference TRBV7-9 and TRBJ1-2, reads DTGVSQNPRHKITKRGQNVTFRCDPISEHNRLYWYRQTLGQGPEFLTYFQNEAQLEKSRLLSDRFSAERPKGSFSTLEIQRTEQGDSAMYLCASSPSGTGGLGGYTFGSGTRLTVV.

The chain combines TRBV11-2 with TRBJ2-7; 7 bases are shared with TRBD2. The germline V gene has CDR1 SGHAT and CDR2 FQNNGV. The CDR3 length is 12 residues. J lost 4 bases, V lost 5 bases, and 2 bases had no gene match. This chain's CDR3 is CASSMGGYEQYF. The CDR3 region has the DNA TGTGCCAGCAGCATGGGGGGGTACGAGCAGTACTTC.

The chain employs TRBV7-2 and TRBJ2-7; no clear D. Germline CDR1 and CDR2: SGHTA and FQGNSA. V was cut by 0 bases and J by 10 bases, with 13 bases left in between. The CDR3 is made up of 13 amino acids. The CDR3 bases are TGTGCCAGCAGCTTAGCTCTCCCCGGAGAACAGTACTTC. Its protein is CASSLALPGEQYF.

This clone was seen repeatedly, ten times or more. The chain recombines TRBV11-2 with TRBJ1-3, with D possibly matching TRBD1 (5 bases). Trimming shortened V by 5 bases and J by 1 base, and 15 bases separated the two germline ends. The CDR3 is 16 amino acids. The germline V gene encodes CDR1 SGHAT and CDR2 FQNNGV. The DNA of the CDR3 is TGTGCCAGCAGCCTCCAACCGGGGGGGTCTGGAAACACCATATATTTT. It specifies CASSLQPGGSGNTIYF.

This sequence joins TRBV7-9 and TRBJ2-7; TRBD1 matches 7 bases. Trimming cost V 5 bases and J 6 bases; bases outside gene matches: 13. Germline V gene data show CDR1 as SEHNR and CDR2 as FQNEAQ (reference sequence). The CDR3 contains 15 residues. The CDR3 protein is CASSPVGTVSLEQYF. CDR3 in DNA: TGTGCCAGCAGCCCAGTCGGGACAGTTAGCCTCGAGCAGTACTTC.

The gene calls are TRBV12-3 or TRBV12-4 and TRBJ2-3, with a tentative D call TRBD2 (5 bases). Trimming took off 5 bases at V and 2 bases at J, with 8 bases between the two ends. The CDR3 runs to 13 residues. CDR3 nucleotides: TGTGCCAGCAGTAGCGGAATCACAGATACGCAGTATTTT. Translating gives CASSSGITDTQYF.

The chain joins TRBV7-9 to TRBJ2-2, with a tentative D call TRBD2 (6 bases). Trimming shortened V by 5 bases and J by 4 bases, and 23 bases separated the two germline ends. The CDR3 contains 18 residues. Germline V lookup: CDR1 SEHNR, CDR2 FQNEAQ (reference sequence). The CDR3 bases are TGTGCCAGCAGCACGCTCCCGTCTGGGGCGGGGATCACCGGGGAGCTGTTTTTT. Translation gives CASSTLPSGAGITGELFF. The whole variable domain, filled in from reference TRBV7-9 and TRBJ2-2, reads DTGVSQNPRHKITKRGQNVTFRCDPISEHNRLYWYRQTLGQGPEFLTYFQNEAQLEKSRLLSDRFSAERPKGSFSTLEIQRTEQGDSAMYLCASSTLPSGAGITGELFFGEGSRLTVL.

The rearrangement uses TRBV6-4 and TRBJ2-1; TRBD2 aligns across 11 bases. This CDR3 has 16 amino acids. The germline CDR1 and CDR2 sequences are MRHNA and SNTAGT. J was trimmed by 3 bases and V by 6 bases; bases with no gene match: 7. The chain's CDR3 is CASSALAGGGYNEQFF. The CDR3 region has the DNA TGTGCCAGCAGCGCCCTAGCGGGAGGAGGCTACAATGAGCAGTTCTTC.

The CDR3 loop reads CASSSDRGADTQYF. CDR3 nucleotides: TGTGCCAGCAGCTCGGACAGGGGCGCAGATACGCAGTATTTT. The chain is built from TRBV5-6 and TRBJ2-3; 9 bases are shared with TRBD1. CDR1 and CDR2 (germline): SGHDT, YYEEEE. Trimming removed 3 bases from V and 4 bases from J; junction bases left unmatched: 3. The CDR3 is 14 amino acids.

CDR3 sequence (DNA): TGTGCCAGCAGCTCTTCTACGAACACCGGGGAGCTGTTTTTT. Protein product: CASSSSTNTGELFF. The chain recombines TRBV11-3 with TRBJ2-2, with D hard to call. This CDR3 region has 14 residues. The germline V and J ends were trimmed by 4 bases and 0 bases, with 6 bases remaining between them. Looked up from germline, CDR1 is SGHNT and CDR2 is YENEEA.

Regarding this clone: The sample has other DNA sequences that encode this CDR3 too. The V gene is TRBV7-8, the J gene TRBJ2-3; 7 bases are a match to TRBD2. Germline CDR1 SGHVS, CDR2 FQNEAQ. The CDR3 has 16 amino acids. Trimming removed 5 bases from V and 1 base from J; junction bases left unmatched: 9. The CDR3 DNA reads TGTGCCAGCAGCCCGGCGAGTAGCGGGCGCACAGATACGCAGTATTTT. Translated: CASSPASSGRTDTQYF.

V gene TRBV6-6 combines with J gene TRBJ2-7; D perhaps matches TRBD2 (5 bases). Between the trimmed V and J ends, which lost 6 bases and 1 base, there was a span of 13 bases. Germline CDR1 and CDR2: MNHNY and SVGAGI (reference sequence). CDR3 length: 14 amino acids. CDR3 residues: CASSRLTTSYEQYF. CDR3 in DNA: TGTGCCAGCAGCCGCCTGACTACATCCTACGAGCAGTACTTC.

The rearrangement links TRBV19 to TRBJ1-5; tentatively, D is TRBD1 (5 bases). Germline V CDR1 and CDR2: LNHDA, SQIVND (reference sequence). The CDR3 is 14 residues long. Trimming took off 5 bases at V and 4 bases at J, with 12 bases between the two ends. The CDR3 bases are TGTGCCAGTAGTTCGATCGCAGGGAATCAGCCCCAGCATTTT. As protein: CASSSIAGNQPQHF.

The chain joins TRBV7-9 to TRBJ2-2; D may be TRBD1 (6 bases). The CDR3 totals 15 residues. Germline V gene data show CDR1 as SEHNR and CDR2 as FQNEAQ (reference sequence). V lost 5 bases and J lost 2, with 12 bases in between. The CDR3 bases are TGTGCCAGCAGCAGGCCGGGACAAAACACCGGGGAGCTGTTTTTT. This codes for CASSRPGQNTGELFF. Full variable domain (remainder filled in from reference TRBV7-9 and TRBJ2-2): DTGVSQNPRHKITKRGQNVTFRCDPISEHNRLYWYRQTLGQGPEFLTYFQNEAQLEKSRLLSDRFSAERPKGSFSTLEIQRTEQGDSAMYLCASSRPGQNTGELFFGEGSRLTVL.

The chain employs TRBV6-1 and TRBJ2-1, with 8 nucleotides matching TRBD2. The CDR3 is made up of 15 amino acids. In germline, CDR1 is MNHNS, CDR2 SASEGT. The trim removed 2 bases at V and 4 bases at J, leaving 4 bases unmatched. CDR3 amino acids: CASSEQSGSYNEQFF. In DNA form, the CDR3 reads TGTGCCAGCAGTGAACAGAGCGGGAGTTACAATGAGCAGTTCTTC.

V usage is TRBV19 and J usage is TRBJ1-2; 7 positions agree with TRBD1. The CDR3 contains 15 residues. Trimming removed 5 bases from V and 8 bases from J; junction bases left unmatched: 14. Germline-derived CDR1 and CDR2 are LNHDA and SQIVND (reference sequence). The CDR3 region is CASSPRQGLSSGYTF. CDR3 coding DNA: TGTGCCAGTAGTCCCCGACAGGGACTTTCGTCCGGCTACACCTTC.

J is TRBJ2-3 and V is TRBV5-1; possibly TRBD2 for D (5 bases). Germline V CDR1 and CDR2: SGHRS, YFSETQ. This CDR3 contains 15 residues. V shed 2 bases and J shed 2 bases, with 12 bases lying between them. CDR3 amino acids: CASSFGGPTTDTQYF. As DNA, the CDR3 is TGCGCCAGCAGCTTCGGCGGGCCCACCACAGATACGCAGTATTTT.

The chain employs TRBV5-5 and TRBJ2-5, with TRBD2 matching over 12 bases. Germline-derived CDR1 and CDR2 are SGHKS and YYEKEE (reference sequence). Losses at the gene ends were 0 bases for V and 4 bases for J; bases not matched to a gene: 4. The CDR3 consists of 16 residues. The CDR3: CASSLELAGGRETQYF. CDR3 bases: TGTGCCAGCAGCTTGGAGCTAGCGGGAGGGCGAGAGACCCAGTACTTC.

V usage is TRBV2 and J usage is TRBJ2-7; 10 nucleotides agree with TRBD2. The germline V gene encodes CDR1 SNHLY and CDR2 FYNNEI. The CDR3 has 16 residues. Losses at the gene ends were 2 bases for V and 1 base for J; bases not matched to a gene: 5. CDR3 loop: CASSEPLAGVSYEQYF. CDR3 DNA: TGTGCCAGCAGTGAACCCCTAGCGGGAGTTTCCTACGAGCAGTACTTC.

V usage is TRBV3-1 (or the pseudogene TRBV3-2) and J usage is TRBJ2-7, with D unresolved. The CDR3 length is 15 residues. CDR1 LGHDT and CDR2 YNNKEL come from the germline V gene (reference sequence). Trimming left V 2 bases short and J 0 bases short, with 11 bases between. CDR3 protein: CASSQQPVNSYEQYF. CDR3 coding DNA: TGTGCCAGCAGCCAACAACCGGTTAACTCCTACGAGCAGTACTTC.

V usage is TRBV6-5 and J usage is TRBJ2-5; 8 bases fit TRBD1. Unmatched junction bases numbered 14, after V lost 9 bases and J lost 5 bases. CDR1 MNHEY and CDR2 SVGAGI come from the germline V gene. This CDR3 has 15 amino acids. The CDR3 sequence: CASAGLAGGRETQYF. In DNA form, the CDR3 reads TGTGCCAGTGCAGGTCTAGCAGGGGGCAGGGAGACCCAGTACTTC.

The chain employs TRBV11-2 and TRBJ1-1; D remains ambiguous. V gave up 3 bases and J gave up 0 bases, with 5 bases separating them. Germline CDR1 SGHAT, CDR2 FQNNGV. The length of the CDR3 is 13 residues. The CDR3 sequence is CASSFLLNTEAFF. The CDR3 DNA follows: TGTGCCAGCAGCTTTCTTTTGAACACTGAAGCTTTCTTT.

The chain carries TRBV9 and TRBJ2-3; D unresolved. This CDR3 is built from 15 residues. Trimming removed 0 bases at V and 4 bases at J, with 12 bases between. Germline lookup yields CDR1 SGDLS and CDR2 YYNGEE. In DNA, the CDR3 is TGTGCCAGCAGCGTAGCTGGGCAGGCGTCAGATACGCAGTATTTT. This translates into CASSVAGQASDTQYF.